The 32 T cell receptor beta chains listed next were all sequenced from one sample in a study of CD8+CD57+ T cells in acquired aplastic anemia (dated by TCRdb to between 2018 and 2020). Sequencer: Illumina HiSeq 2000. Genomic DNA was used as template for profiling of TCR beta VDJ combinations and CDR3 sequences. The public reads were run again by TCRdb, first through fastp at Q25 and then through MiXCR, and only productive beta chains were kept. For every CDR3 protein sequence, its rows merge into one entry that carries the most common genes and DNA. In all, the sample holds 400,000 to 450,000 distinct CDR3 sequences, and about two thirds of those were seen once. 4% of the sample lies in the top ten. Source material: sorted CD4+, CD8+, or CD8+CD57+ T cells (not recorded which) from PBMCs. These receptors came from a human donor in good health, serving as a control.

The chain links TRBV10-3 to TRBJ2-7; 11 nucleotides match TRBD1. The CDR3 sequence is 14 residues long. Unmatched junction bases numbered 8, after V lost 10 bases and J lost 3 bases. Per the germline V gene, CDR1 is ENHRY and CDR2 is SYGVKD. CDR3 residues: CASSPGTGGYEQYV. CDR3 sequence (DNA): TGTGCCAGCAGCCCCGGGACAGGGGGCTACGAGCAGTACGTC.

There are a few counts of this clonotype. The chain combines TRBV25-1 with TRBJ2-7, with D perhaps TRBD2 (6 bases). Germline values: CDR1 MGHDK, CDR2 SYGVNS. Trimming left V 5 bases short and J 3 bases short, with 17 bases between. This CDR3 comprises 15 residues. The CDR3 DNA reads as TGTGCCAGCAGTCAGGGACTGGGGTTTGTCTACGAGCAGTACTTC. It translates to CASSQGLGFVYEQYF.

The chain is built from TRBV24-1 and TRBJ2-7, with D perhaps matching TRBD1 or TRBD2 (5 bases each). V was pared by 9 bases and J by 7 bases, with 18 bases between. Germline V CDR1 and CDR2: KGHDR, SFDVKD. The length of the CDR3 is 13 residues. Here the CDR3 DNA reads TGTGCCACCGGGCGAGACCGGGACCAGGAGCAGTACTTC. Translation: CATGRDRDQEQYF.

In this sample, this clonotype turned up many times. The chain joins TRBV7-2 to TRBJ2-7; the D is unclear. Trimming removed 3 bases at V and 0 bases at J, with 9 bases between. CDR1 and CDR2 from the germline V gene are SGHTA and FQGNSA. The CDR3 is made up of 14 amino acids. CDR3 coding DNA: TGTGCCAGCAGCTTGCAGGCGACCTCCTACGAGCAGTACTTC. Its protein is CASSLQATSYEQYF.

The chain carries TRBV14 and TRBJ1-1; no clear D. CDR1 and CDR2 from the germline V gene are SGHDN and FVKESK. Trimming took off 4 bases at V and 11 bases at J, with 14 bases between the two ends. This CDR3 spans 12 amino acids. CDR3 region: CASSPLSERAFF. The CDR3 bases are TGTGCCAGCAGCCCCCTATCCGAAAGGGCTTTCTTT.

V gene TRBV20-1 combines with J gene TRBJ1-6, with D perhaps matching TRBD1 (6 bases). Germline lookup yields CDR1 DFQATT and CDR2 SNEGSKA (reference sequence). The CDR3 loop spans 16 amino acids. Trimming pared 0 bases from V and 7 bases from J, leaving 16 bases between. CDR3 DNA sequence: TGCAGTGCTAGAGAGGGGGGACACGGGGCGAATTCACCCCTCCACTTT. Residues: CSAREGGHGANSPLHF.

The gene calls are TRBV20-1 and TRBJ2-7; the match to TRBD1 covers 8 bases. The CDR3 is 14 amino acids. Germline trimming cut 3 bases from V and 2 bases from J; bases unmatched to any gene: 6. Germline V gives CDR1 DFQATT, CDR2 SNEGSKA (reference sequence). CDR3 nucleotides: TGCAGTGCTAGGGGACAGGCTTTCACCTACGAGCAGTACTTC. Amino acid sequence: CSARGQAFTYEQYF.

This chain joins TRBV19 and TRBJ1-2, with a possible D match to TRBD1 (6 bases). Germline-derived CDR1 and CDR2 are LNHDA and SQIVND (reference sequence). The CDR3 consists of 15 residues. Trimming removed 8 bases at V and 4 bases at J, with 20 bases between. The chain's CDR3 is CASSQARGDAYGYTF. The CDR3 DNA reads as TGTGCCAGTTCTCAAGCCAGGGGAGACGCCTATGGCTACACCTTC.

As for this clonotype: A much larger clone differs by one base, so this may be a read error. Lacking the conserved final phenylalanine or tryptophan, this CDR3 likely reflects a read error. The chain links TRBV3-1 to TRBJ1-1, with D unclear. The germline gives CDR1 LGHDT, CDR2 YNNKEL (reference sequence). V was cut by 5 bases and J by 1 base, with 11 bases left in between. The CDR3 consists of 14 residues. The CDR3 DNA sequence: TGTGCCAGCAGCAACCTGGATAGGAACACTGAAGCTTTCCTT. Encoded protein: CASSNLDRNTEAFL.

The chain uses TRBV15 and TRBJ1-2; the D gene is possibly TRBD1 (5 bases). Germline CDR1 reads LNHNV; CDR2 reads YYDKDF (reference sequence). This CDR3 has 15 amino acids. V was shortened by 4 bases and J by 3 bases, with 15 bases between the two germline ends. CDR3: CATSKSGRSDYGYTF. The CDR3 DNA reads TGTGCCACCAGCAAATCAGGGAGGTCGGACTATGGCTACACCTTC.

This clonotype was counted ten times or more. The chain combines TRBV19 with TRBJ2-7, with 16 bases fitting TRBD2. The junction had 9 bases not matched to a gene; V was cut back by 5 bases and J by 5 bases. The CDR3 runs 17 residues. Germline V lookup: CDR1 LNHDA, CDR2 SQIVND (reference sequence). Here the CDR3 reads CASSLGTSGGATHEQYF. The DNA for the CDR3 is TGTGCCAGTAGTCTTGGGACTAGCGGGGGGGCAACCCACGAGCAGTACTTC.

The chain links TRBV5-1 to TRBJ1-2; no definite D call. Germline V gene data show CDR1 as SGHRS and CDR2 as YFSETQ. The CDR3 loop spans 13 amino acids. The V gene lost 4 bases and the J gene lost 10 bases, with 17 bases spanning the gap. The CDR3 reads CASSPRIGIDYTF. CDR3 nucleotides: TGCGCCAGCAGCCCGCGGATAGGTATCGACTACACCTTC.

This clonotype has only one observation. CDR3 coding DNA: TGTGCCAGCAGCACACGATGGGCGCAAGAGACCCAGTACTTC. Residues: CASSTRWAQETQYF. V usage is TRBV5-6 and J usage is TRBJ2-5; D gene uncertain. The CDR3 is 14 amino acids. Germline assignment: CDR1 SGHDT and CDR2 YYEEEE. V gave up 4 bases and J gave up 2 bases, with 12 bases separating them.

This chain links TRBV10-3 with TRBJ1-1, with no clear D. The CDR3 extends over 16 amino acids. The ends were cut back, 2 bases at V and 2 bases at J, with 15 bases in the middle. In germline, CDR1 is ENHRY, CDR2 SYGVKD. CDR3 coding DNA: TGTGCCATCAGTGAGCCTGGAAGTGGGGATAACACTGAAGCTTTCTTT. Protein: CAISEPGSGDNTEAFF.

Note on this clonotype: The junction departs from the called germline gene at one end, perhaps through a read error. This chain connects TRBV5-1 to TRBJ2-7; a possible D gene is TRBD2 (5 bases). The CDR3 totals 12 residues. CDR1 and CDR2 from the germline V gene are SGHRS and YFSETQ. CDR3 nucleotides: TGTGCCAGCAGAAGACTAACCCCAGAGCAGTACTTC. Translating it yields CASRRLTPEQYF.

This CDR3 reads CSAPDRGEPSQHF. The CDR3 region has the DNA TGCAGTGCTCCGGACAGGGGTGAGCCCTCCCAGCATTTT. The chain couples TRBV20-1 to TRBJ1-5, with 9 bases identical to TRBD1. This CDR3 is built from 13 residues. Per the germline V gene, CDR1 is DFQATT and CDR2 is SNEGSKA (reference sequence). V lost 5 bases, J lost 11 bases, and 10 bases stayed unmatched.

This clonotype was observed many times. The J gene is TRBJ2-5, the V gene TRBV5-1, with D perhaps TRBD1 (6 bases). This CDR3 is 14 amino acids long. Per germline, CDR1 SGHRS and CDR2 YFSETQ. Trimming left V 5 bases short and J 1 base short, with 12 bases between. In DNA, the CDR3 is TGCGCCAGCAGGGTGGGGGCTTCCCAAGAGACCCAGTACTTC. Amino acid sequence: CASRVGASQETQYF.

J is TRBJ1-6 and V is TRBV7-8; perhaps TRBD1 as D (5 bases). In germline, CDR1 is SGHVS, CDR2 FQNEAQ. Trimming took 6 bases from V and 15 from J, leaving 27 bases between them. The CDR3 is 16 residues long. The CDR3 sequence is CASRPEGDSYNSHLHF. As DNA, the CDR3 is TGTGCCAGCAGACCGGAAGGGGACTCCTATAATTCCCACCTCCACTTT.

This clonotype has just one count. A read error may account for a junction end that differs from germline. The V call is TRBV5-4, the J call TRBJ2-3; no clear D. The CDR3 runs 15 residues. Germline assignment: CDR1 SGHNT and CDR2 YYREEE (reference sequence). The CDR3 reads CASSDVGEPTDTQYF. The CDR3 DNA sequence: TGTGCCAGCAGCGACGTTGGTGAGCCCACAGATACGCAGTACTTT.

This clonotype was detected ten times or more. The rearrangement uses TRBV20-1 and TRBJ1-6; 12 nucleotides match TRBD1. This CDR3 spans 17 amino acids. Per the germline V gene, CDR1 is DFQATT and CDR2 is SNEGSKA (reference sequence). V trimming: 1 base; J trimming: 10 bases; junction bases outside the gene matches: 11. As DNA, the CDR3 is TGCAGTGCTAGAGTTCAGGCGGGACAGGGGGCCAAATCACCCCTCCACTTT. Its protein product is CSARVQAGQGAKSPLHF.

Many counts were recorded for this clonotype. V is TRBV25-1 and J is TRBJ1-5; D is ambiguous. Germline-derived CDR1 and CDR2 are MGHDK and SYGVNS. This CDR3 has 13 amino acids. V lost 3 bases and J lost 5, with 8 bases in between. CDR3 nucleotides: TGTGCCAGCAGTGACGAAGGGTATCAGCCCCAGCATTTT. This encodes CASSDEGYQPQHF.

In the case of this clonotype: Because the CDR3's place on the DNA is in doubt, the DNA is left out and the CDR3 is given as listed by TCRdb. The chain employs TRBV7-2 and TRBJ2-3; TRBD2, the D gene given by the table, was not confirmed from the DNA. The CDR3 is 14 amino acids in total, end residues counted. Germline loops: CDR1 SGHTA, CDR2 FQGNSA. The CDR3 loop reads CASTTLRAPLHFEF.

Concerning this clonotype: One base away lies a much larger clone, so this may be a sequencing read error. The chain employs TRBV7-3 and TRBJ1-2; 7 bases match TRBD1. The CDR3 has 16 amino acids. Germline CDR1 reads SGHTA; CDR2 reads FQGTGA. The CDR3 reads CASSQIPRGSNYGYTF. The CDR3 DNA reads TGCGCCAGCAGCCAAATTCCCAGGGGGTCTAACTATGGCTACACCTTC.

The V gene is TRBV20-1, the J gene TRBJ1-5; possibly TRBD1 for D (6 bases). CDR1 and CDR2 (germline): DFQATT, SNEGSKA (reference sequence). The CDR3 runs 18 residues. The V end lost 0 bases, the J end lost 7 bases, and 25 bases lay between the germline ends. The CDR3 loop is CSARDTTSGGQDEQPQHF. The CDR3 bases are TGCAGTGCTAGAGACACGACTAGCGGGGGGCAGGACGAGCAGCCCCAGCATTTT.

This clonotype was picked up one time. This chain links TRBV2 with TRBJ2-3; no definite D call. Trimming removed 5 bases from V and 0 bases from J, with 15 bases in between. Germline-derived CDR1 and CDR2 are SNHLY and FYNNEI. The CDR3 length is 16 residues. CDR3 bases: TGTGCCAGCAGTCAGTTTGTTCGCTCTAGCACAGATACGCAGTATTTT. This encodes CASSQFVRSSTDTQYF. The variable domain in full, with the rest retrieved from reference TRBV2 and TRBJ2-3, is EPEVTQTPSHQVTQMGQEVILRCVPISNHLYFYWYRQILGQKVEFLVSFYNNEISEKSEIFDDQFSVERPDGSNFTLKIRSTKLEDSAMYFCASSQFVRSSTDTQYFGPGTRLTVL.

This clonotype was seen a handful of times. The V gene is TRBV7-3, the J gene TRBJ2-7; D not resolved. The length of the CDR3 is 15 residues. Between the trimmed V and J ends, which lost 2 bases and 10 bases, there was a span of 21 bases. Germline V CDR1 and CDR2: SGHTA, FQGTGA. The CDR3 DNA reads TGTGCCAGCAGCTTATCCACAGATACGCAGTATTTTCAGTACTTC. Translation gives CASSLSTDTQYFQYF.

There are a few counts of this clonotype. The CDR3 DNA sequence: TGTGCCAGCAGTCGAGGGACTAGAGCAGATACGCAGTATTTT. Translating it yields CASSRGTRADTQYF. The chain is built from TRBV27 and TRBJ2-3; 8 nucleotides agree with TRBD2. V lost 5 bases to trimming and J lost 4 bases; unmatched junction nucleotides: 5. Germline assignment: CDR1 MNHEY and CDR2 SMNVEV (reference sequence). The CDR3 extends over 14 amino acids.

On this clonotype: The junction and the germline gene differ at one end; a read error may be behind it. The chain is built from TRBV19 and TRBJ1-4; D may be TRBD1 (5 bases). The CDR3 contains 14 residues. Germline values: CDR1 LNHDA, CDR2 SQIVND (reference sequence). DNA of the CDR3: TGTGCCAGTAGTGACGGGGCGGGCGATGAAAAGCTGTTTTTT. It yields the protein CASSDGAGDEKLFF.

V and J are TRBV12-3 or TRBV12-4 and TRBJ1-1, with 7 bases that match TRBD1. Germline trimming cut 6 bases from V and 10 bases from J; bases unmatched to any gene: 17. CDR3 length: 15 residues. CDR3 amino acids: CASSRSVRLGQAAFF. In DNA, the CDR3 is TGTGCCAGCAGCCGCTCGGTTCGGTTAGGACAGGCAGCTTTCTTT.

This chain links TRBV7-9 with TRBJ1-1; 7 positions match TRBD1. This CDR3 comprises 13 residues. With V trimmed by 1 base and J by 10 bases, 6 bases remained unmatched. Germline V gene lookup returns CDR1 SEHNR and CDR2 FQNEAQ (reference sequence). The CDR3 reads CASSLDRGPVAFF. The CDR3 DNA follows: TGTGCCAGCAGCTTAGATAGGGGGCCCGTAGCTTTCTTT.

With regard to this clonotype: No conserved phenylalanine or tryptophan is present at the end of the CDR3, so a read error is the likely explanation. The DNA is omitted, as the CDR3 cannot be located on it reliably, and the CDR3 follows TCRdb's listing. The gene calls are TRBV7-3 and TRBJ1-5; the DNA was not compared with TRBD1, the D call given in the table. The CDR3 length equals 13 residues, ends included. The germline gives CDR1 SGHTA, CDR2 FQGTGA. The CDR3 loop is CASSGDRGDYEQY.

This clonotype has more than one count but fewer than ten. The chain couples TRBV14 to TRBJ2-5, with D perhaps being TRBD1 or TRBD2 (5 bases each). The CDR3 totals 11 residues. V gave up 4 bases and J gave up 9 bases, with 9 bases separating them. In germline, CDR1 is SGHDN, CDR2 FVKESK. In DNA, the CDR3 is TGTGCCAGCAGCCCAGGGACCCCCCAGTACTTC. Translating gives CASSPGTPQYF.